This passage covers 8 T cell receptor beta chains from one sample sequenced in a study of tissue T cells after allogeneic stem cell transplantation. Sequencing used immunoSEQ multiplex PCR; TCRdb keeps in-frame clones, though not all of them. Here the sample spans 3,500 to 4,500 clones, about half being singletons. The time point here: mouse harvest day 14 after allogeneic transplant. Each mouse received 10^7 T-cell-depleted marrow cells plus 10^6 splenic CD5+ T cells by tail vein. What was sequenced was gut tissue. The receptors derive from a female BALB/c mouse given C57BL/6 T cells with graft-versus-host disease after an allogeneic hematopoietic cell transplant.

About this clone: The listed genes are named as in mouse. Read sequence stops 1 residue before the CDR3 end, and the germline J gene provides the missing end. The V and J genes are TRBV14 and TRBJ1-1; D unresolved. Germline V gene lookup returns CDR1 SGHDT and CDR2 FRDEAV. Trimming stripped 0 bases from V and 4 bases from J, with 10 bases between. This CDR3 comprises 14 residues. The CDR3 spells CASSFYVGSTEVFF. CDR3 bases read: TGTGCCAGCAGTTTCTACGTGGGGAGCACAGAAGTCTTC.

This clone has more than one count but fewer than ten. The genes are named according to mouse. The read halts 1 residue ahead of the CDR3 end, with the missing end drawn from the germline J gene. The chain combines TRBV19 with TRBJ2-7; maybe TRBD1 (7 bases). Germline CDR1 is FNHDT and CDR2 is SITEND (reference sequence). V lost 7 bases and J lost 4, with 12 bases in between. CDR3 length equals 12 residues. The CDR3 loop reads CASQAGGYEQYF. The covered CDR3 bases are TGTGCCAGCCAGGCAGGGGGGTATGAACAGTAC.

Of note for this clone: Gene and germline names: mouse. The DNA ends 1 residue before the CDR3 does, and the rest of the CDR3 is filled in from the germline J gene. The V and J genes are TRBV1 and TRBJ1-1; 7 bases map to TRBD1. The CDR3 contains 14 residues. Germline values: CDR1 NSQYPW, CDR2 LRSPGD (reference sequence). V shed 2 bases and J 1 base; nucleotides not matched to a gene: 1. CDR3 in amino acids: CTCSARDRNTEVFF. The part of the CDR3 DNA that was read is TGCACCTGCAGTGCACGGGACAGAAACACAGAAGTCTTC.

This clone showed up just a few times. The genes are named according to mouse. The read gets to within 1 residue of the CDR3 end, and the germline J gene fills in the rest. The rearrangement links TRBV26 to TRBJ1-2, with 9 bases that match TRBD1. Germline V CDR1 and CDR2: KGHPV, FQNQEV (reference sequence). Trimming at V came to 4 bases and at J to 4 bases, leaving 7 bases not matched to a gene. The CDR3 has 15 amino acids. CDR3 amino acids: CASSPPGQGGSDYTF. The DNA read from the CDR3 is TGTGCCAGCAGTCCTCCGGGACAGGGAGGCTCCGACTACACC.

To note about this clone: Gene names follow the mouse nomenclature. The missing CDR3 end, 1 residue past where the read stops, is filled in from the germline J gene. V and J are TRBV16 and TRBJ1-1; a possible D gene is TRBD1 (6 bases). Germline CDR1 SGHSA, CDR2 FRNQAP. V shed 5 bases and J shed 4 bases, with 14 bases lying between them. CDR3 length equals 14 residues. The CDR3 bases that were read are TGTGCAAGCAGCCCAGAGGGGGGCGGCACAGAAGTCTTC. It is translated as CASSPEGGGTEVF. In full, the CDR3 is CASSPEGGGTEVFF.

As regards this clone: Gene labels here are mouse ones. The read terminates 1 residue before the CDR3 end, so the remaining end is supplied by the germline J gene. V and J are TRBV4 and TRBJ2-1, with 8 bases identical to TRBD2. The CDR3 is made up of 14 amino acids. Trimming at V came to 4 bases and at J to 7 bases, leaving 6 bases not matched to a gene. Looked up from germline, CDR1 is LGHDT and CDR2 is YNNKQL (reference sequence). CDR3 region: CASSSWGVGAEQFF. CDR3 DNA (partial): TGTGCCAGCAGCTCCTGGGGGGTGGGGGCTGAGCAGTTC.

A note on this clone: The gene symbols are mouse symbols. The read stops 1 residue short of the end of the CDR3; the missing end is completed from the germline J gene. The V and J genes are TRBV26 and TRBJ1-6; 8 nucleotides align to TRBD1. TRBJ1-6 is classed as an ORF, of uncertain function. CDR3 length: 14 residues. CDR1 and CDR2 from the germline V gene are KGHPV and FQNQEV (reference sequence). J was trimmed by 10 bases and V by 3 bases; bases with no gene match: 5. The CDR3 is CASSLAQGGSPLYF. The sequenced part of the CDR3 DNA is TGTGCCAGCAGTCTTGCACAGGGGGGGTCGCCCCTCTAC.

This clone is large by share. Gene names refer to mouse genes. Sequencing ends 1 residue short of the CDR3 end; the germline J gene provides the rest. The rearrangement links TRBV13-2 to TRBJ1-4; 8 nucleotides agree with TRBD1. The CDR3 is made up of 14 amino acids. V was pared by 7 bases and J by 4 bases, with 6 bases of the junction left unmatched. Germline values: CDR1 NNHNN, CDR2 SYGAGS (reference sequence). The CDR3 DNA, read in part, is TGTGCCAGCTCTTCCGGGACAGGCAACGAAAGATTATTT. The encoded protein is CASSSGTGNERLF. The full CDR3 protein reads CASSSGTGNERLFF.